This passage covers 18 T cell receptor beta chains from one sample sequenced in a study of cytomegalovirus exposure and HLA in healthy donors. 13 Jbeta primers and 60 Vbeta primers were used for the PCR. Profiled with immunoSEQ multiplex PCR; TCRdb holds only in-frame clones, not every one. Its table records 80,000 or so clones. Sequencing input: PBMCs. These receptors were collected from a man aged 45-60 years in good health and CMV-seropositive.

The gene calls are TRBV7-3 and TRBJ1-2, with D possibly matching TRBD1 (5 bases). The germline V gene encodes CDR1 SGHTA and CDR2 FQGTGA. With 2 bases removed from V and 4 bases from J, the gap between germline ends came to 14 bases. The CDR3 is 15 amino acids. This CDR3 reads CASSLRRDPGYGYTF. CDR3 DNA: TGTGCCAGCAGCTTACGGAGGGACCCGGGCTATGGCTACACCTTC.

The rearrangement links TRBV10-2 to TRBJ2-3, with TRBD1 identical over 9 bases. CDR1 is WSHSY, CDR2 SAAADI, per germline. This CDR3 has 15 residues. V shed 6 bases and J 5 bases; nucleotides not matched to a gene: 9. CDR3 DNA sequence: TGCGCCAGCAGGATATACAGGGGGCAAGGAGATACGCAGTATTTT. It specifies CASRIYRGQGDTQYF.

J is TRBJ2-1 and V is TRBV10-3; possible D gene TRBD2, 6 bases. Deletions cut 8 bases from V and 4 bases from J, with 18 bases between. This CDR3 region has 15 residues. CDR1 ENHRY and CDR2 SYGVKD come from the germline V gene. CDR3 in amino acids: CAIGKVRESYNEQFF. CDR3 DNA sequence: TGTGCCATCGGAAAGGTCCGGGAGTCATACAATGAGCAGTTCTTC.

The rearrangement links TRBV19 to TRBJ1-5; 8 bases are shared with TRBD1. CDR1 is LNHDA, CDR2 SQIVND, per germline (reference sequence). V was pared by 5 bases and J by 6 bases, with 12 bases of the junction left unmatched. CDR3 length: 16 residues. The CDR3 region is CASSEAPQGAAQPQHF. The CDR3 nucleotides are TGTGCCAGTAGTGAAGCCCCCCAGGGGGCGGCTCAGCCCCAGCATTTT. The full variable domain, rest sourced from reference TRBV19 and TRBJ1-5, is DGGITQSPKYLFRKEGQNVTLSCEQNLNHDAMYWYRQDPGQGLRLIYYSQIVNDFQKGDIAEGYSVSREKKESFPLTVTSAQKNPTAFYLCASSEAPQGAAQPQHFGDGTRLSIL.

The J gene is TRBJ2-3, the V gene TRBV27, with TRBD1 as a possible D gene (6 bases). CDR3 size: 12 residues. The V gene lost 11 bases and the J gene lost 1 base, with 10 bases spanning the gap. Germline V CDR1 and CDR2: MNHEY, SMNVEV (reference sequence). The CDR3 coding sequence is TGTGCCGCAGGGGTTGGCACAGATACGCAGTATTTT. It codes for CAAGVGTDTQYF.

V and J are TRBV21-1 and TRBJ1-1. TRBV21-1 is a recognized pseudogene. The CDR3 length is 16 residues. The CDR3 sequence: CASSLRGQAAEDEAFF. The CDR3 coding sequence is TGTGCCAGCAGCCTCCGAGGGCAGGCAGCAGAAGATGAAGCTTTCTTT.

The V gene is TRBV18, the J gene TRBJ2-3, with 9 bases identical to TRBD1. V was pared by 3 bases and J by 5 bases, with 12 bases of the junction left unmatched. From germline, CDR1 is KGHSH and CDR2 LQKENI. The CDR3 consists of 17 residues. CDR3 nucleotide sequence: TGTGCCAGCTCACCGACCCCGGGGGACAGGGCGGTAGATACGCAGTATTTT. This translates into CASSPTPGDRAVDTQYF.

The CDR3, as DNA: TGTGCCAGCAGAGGGACAGCGAACACTGAAGCTTTCTTT. Residues: CASRGTANTEAFF. The chain couples TRBV6-5 to TRBJ1-1; 7 bases align to TRBD1. Germline-derived CDR1 and CDR2 are MNHEY and SVGAGI. Unmatched junction bases numbered 2, after V lost 6 bases and J lost 1 base. This CDR3 region has 13 residues.

The gene calls are TRBV4-1 and TRBJ1-1; D ambiguous. This CDR3 spans 12 amino acids. Germline V gene data show CDR1 as MGHRA and CDR2 as YSYEKL. V was cut by 2 bases and J by 5 bases, with 6 bases left in between. The CDR3 spells CASSQPGTEAFF. CDR3 DNA sequence: TGCGCCAGCAGCCAACCCGGGACTGAAGCTTTCTTT.

V and J are TRBV11-2 and TRBJ2-3, with TRBD2 as a possible D gene (6 bases). The CDR3 contains 15 residues. CDR1 and CDR2 (germline): SGHAT, FQNNGV. Trimming removed 3 bases from V and 5 bases from J, with 15 bases in between. In DNA, the CDR3 is TGTGCCAGCAGCTTCTCCGGAAGGCGGGGAGATACGCAGTATTTT. Residues: CASSFSGRRGDTQYF.

The CDR3 here is CAWSGNRWAFF. CDR3 nucleotides: TGTGCCTGGAGTGGTAACCGGTGGGCTTTCTTT. The chain links TRBV30 to TRBJ1-1; D is undetermined. The CDR3 has 11 residues. Deletions cut 1 base from V and 11 bases from J, with 11 bases between. Germline lookup yields CDR1 GTSNPN and CDR2 SVGIG (reference sequence).

The chain has TRBV25-1 and TRBJ2-1, with TRBD2 identical over 7 bases. Germline V gives CDR1 MGHDK, CDR2 SYGVNS. The CDR3 runs to 13 residues. Unmatched junction bases numbered 7, after V lost 7 bases and J lost 7 bases. CDR3 in amino acids: CASTLGGGNEQFF. CDR3 nucleotides: TGTGCCAGCACCCTGGGGGGGGGAAATGAGCAGTTCTTC.

The chain uses TRBV19 and TRBJ1-1, with no clear D. V lost 9 bases and J lost 0, with 11 bases in between. The germline gives CDR1 LNHDA, CDR2 SQIVND (reference sequence). The CDR3 loop spans 13 amino acids. CDR3 coding DNA: TGTGCCAGCCACCCTCGGTTGAACACTGAAGCTTTCTTT. This gives the protein CASHPRLNTEAFF.

V usage is TRBV19 and J usage is TRBJ1-5; D may be TRBD1 (5 bases). Germline values: CDR1 LNHDA, CDR2 SQIVND (reference sequence). The CDR3 runs 13 residues. V gave up 6 bases and J gave up 2 bases, with 8 bases separating them. In DNA, the CDR3 is TGTGCCAGTAGGACGACAGGCAATCAGCCCCAGCATTTT. It yields the protein CASRTTGNQPQHF. The variable domain in full, with the rest retrieved from reference TRBV19 and TRBJ1-5, is DGGITQSPKYLFRKEGQNVTLSCEQNLNHDAMYWYRQDPGQGLRLIYYSQIVNDFQKGDIAEGYSVSREKKESFPLTVTSAQKNPTAFYLCASRTTGNQPQHFGDGTRLSIL.

V and J are TRBV20-1 and TRBJ2-1, with D unclear. The CDR3 is 11 residues long. Germline CDR1 DFQATT, CDR2 SNEGSKA (reference sequence). Trimming removed 8 bases from V and 8 bases from J, with 13 bases in between. The CDR3: CSCKSGHEQFF. CDR3 sequence (DNA): TGCAGTTGCAAATCGGGTCATGAGCAGTTCTTC.

The chain joins TRBV9 to TRBJ2-3; TRBD1 is a possible D gene (6 bases). From germline, CDR1 is SGDLS and CDR2 YYNGEE. The V gene lost 1 base and the J gene lost 2 bases, with 14 bases spanning the gap. The CDR3 covers 16 residues. In DNA, the CDR3 is TGTGCCAGCAGCGTACAACCGGACAGAGCCACAGATACGCAGTATTTT. It encodes CASSVQPDRATDTQYF.

V gene TRBV7-9 combines with J gene TRBJ2-1, with TRBD2 identical over 10 bases. This CDR3 has 17 residues. V shed 1 base and J 4 bases; nucleotides not matched to a gene: 7. Per the germline V gene, CDR1 is SEHNR and CDR2 is FQNEAQ (reference sequence). This chain's CDR3 is CASSLGLAGRIYNEQFF. The CDR3 nucleotides read TGTGCCAGCAGCTTAGGACTAGCGGGCCGGATATACAATGAGCAGTTCTTC.

The V gene is TRBV2, the J gene TRBJ2-1, with TRBD2 matching over 9 bases. J gave up 6 bases and V 4 bases, and 4 bases lay outside the gene matches. Germline CDR1 SNHLY, CDR2 FYNNEI. CDR3 length: 14 residues. The CDR3: CASSGLAGINEQFF. Written as DNA, the CDR3 is TGTGCCAGCAGTGGGCTAGCGGGGATCAATGAGCAGTTCTTC. Together with reference TRBV2 and TRBJ2-1, the CDR3 gives the full variable domain: EPEVTQTPSHQVTQMGQEVILRCVPISNHLYFYWYRQILGQKVEFLVSFYNNEISEKSEIFDDQFSVERPDGSNFTLKIRSTKLEDSAMYFCASSGLAGINEQFFGPGTRLTVL.